Following are 14 T cell receptor beta chains from one sample sequenced in a study of OX40 agonist ivuxolimab in advanced cancers. Sequencing was performed with immunoSEQ multiplex PCR; in TCRdb, only in-frame clones are kept and a portion is missing. Of tens of thousands of clones listed, 70% to 90% are singletons. The sample here was CD4+ or CD8+ T cells sorted from blood, taken in a trial of the OX40 agonist ivuxolimab. The source is an adult with an advanced solid tumor such as melanoma, head and neck, liver or kidney cancer.

The rearrangement uses TRBV28 and TRBJ1-6, with D uncertain. Germline V lookup: CDR1 MDHEN, CDR2 SYDVKM. The germline V and J ends were trimmed by 7 bases and 0 bases, with 10 bases remaining between them. The CDR3 is made up of 15 amino acids. The CDR3 region is CASIETFSYNSPLHF. CDR3 sequence (DNA): TGTGCCAGCATCGAGACGTTCTCCTATAATTCACCCCTCCACTTT.

V and J are TRBV30 and TRBJ1-1, with D tentatively TRBD1 (5 bases). Trimming removed 0 bases from V and 0 bases from J, with 8 bases in between. The CDR3 covers 14 residues. From germline, CDR1 is GTSNPN and CDR2 SVGIG (reference sequence). The CDR3 DNA sequence: TGTGCCTGGAGTGTACGGGGGGTGAACACTGAAGCTTTCTTT. It encodes CAWSVRGVNTEAFF.

The chain employs TRBV19 and TRBJ2-7; no definite D call. CDR1 LNHDA and CDR2 SQIVND come from the germline V gene (reference sequence). This CDR3 spans 12 amino acids. Deletions cut 5 bases from V and 3 bases from J, with 8 bases between. CDR3 sequence reads: CASSSGVYEQYF. The DNA of the CDR3 is TGTGCCAGTAGTTCTGGGGTCTACGAGCAGTACTTC.

Regarding this clone: The junction does not match germline at one end; this may be a read error. The chain is built from TRBV6-1 and TRBJ1-4; D is possibly TRBD1 (5 bases). Looked up from germline, CDR1 is MNHNS and CDR2 is SASEGT. The CDR3 extends over 12 amino acids. The CDR3 DNA sequence: TGTGCCGGCAGGGACACTAATGAAAAACTGTTTTTT. This gives the protein CAGRDTNEKLFF.

J is TRBJ2-7 and V is TRBV11-3; tentatively, D is TRBD1 (6 bases). Germline assignment: CDR1 SGHNT and CDR2 YENEEA. This CDR3 contains 13 residues. The V and J ends lost 4 bases and 6 bases respectively, with 13 bases between them. Here the CDR3 reads CASSSNRDGEQYF. The DNA of the CDR3 is TGTGCCAGCAGCTCTAACAGGGACGGCGAGCAGTACTTC.

The chain recombines TRBV5-1 with TRBJ1-6, with TRBD1 matching over 9 bases. V shed 5 bases, J shed 9 bases, and the junction held 12 bases outside the gene matches. This CDR3 comprises 16 residues. CDR1 and CDR2 (germline): SGHRS, YFSETQ. For the CDR3, the DNA is TGCGCCAGCAGTACCGGGACAGGGTCGCGGATTTCACCCCTCCACTTT. It specifies CASSTGTGSRISPLHF.

The chain recombines TRBV19 with TRBJ1-5, with 7 bases identical to TRBD1. The CDR3 consists of 14 residues. V was pared by 4 bases and J by 6 bases, with 6 bases of the junction left unmatched. The germline V gene encodes CDR1 LNHDA and CDR2 SQIVND (reference sequence). CDR3 sequence (DNA): TGTGCCAGTAGTACTGACAGGGTTGGTCAGCCCCAGCATTTT. Translating it yields CASSTDRVGQPQHF.

This chain connects TRBV6-1 to TRBJ2-7; possibly TRBD1 or TRBD2 for D (5 bases each). The CDR3 length is 13 residues. The V end lost 5 bases, the J end lost 2 bases, and 10 bases lay between the germline ends. Per the germline V gene, CDR1 is MNHNS and CDR2 is SASEGT. CDR3 DNA: TGTGCCAGCAGTCGGGACGGCACCTACGAGCAGTACTTC. It specifies CASSRDGTYEQYF.

About this clone itself: This same CDR3 is encoded by further DNA sequences in the sample. The chain couples TRBV6-6 to TRBJ2-7, with no clear D. Trimming took off 4 bases at V and 0 bases at J, with 13 bases between the two ends. The germline gives CDR1 MNHNY, CDR2 SVGAGI (reference sequence). The CDR3 sequence is 15 residues long. The CDR3 DNA reads as TGTGCCAGCAGTTCTCCCACCTTGAGCTCCTACGAGCAGTACTTC. Protein: CASSSPTLSSYEQYF.

The chain is built from TRBV10-1 and TRBJ1-1; D is unresolved. This CDR3 region has 15 residues. Germline V gives CDR1 WNHNN, CDR2 SYGVQD (reference sequence). V was trimmed by 4 bases and J by 1 base, leaving 13 bases between them. The CDR3 DNA reads as TGCGCCAGCAGTGGTTCTGGACTAGGGAACACTGAAGCTTTCTTT. This codes for CASSGSGLGNTEAFF.

The V and J genes are TRBV10-3 and TRBJ1-2; D is ambiguous. This CDR3 comprises 13 residues. Germline V lookup: CDR1 ENHRY, CDR2 SYGVKD. V was pared by 10 bases and J by 3 bases, with 15 bases between. CDR3: CATSEGSDYGYTF. CDR3 sequence (DNA): TGTGCCACCTCGGAGGGTAGTGACTATGGCTACACCTTC.

This clone was found once. The CDR3 DNA reads TGTGCCAGCTCACCGCCGGGACAGGGCGGTCAGCCCCAGCATTTT. This sequence encodes CASSPPGQGGQPQHF. V and J are TRBV18 and TRBJ1-5; 9 bases map to TRBD1. Germline V gene data show CDR1 as KGHSH and CDR2 as LQKENI. CDR3 length: 15 residues. The junction had 6 bases not matched to a gene; V was cut back by 3 bases and J by 6 bases.

The chain combines TRBV7-2 with TRBJ2-3; D unresolved. This CDR3 contains 11 residues. Trimming cost V 7 bases and J 6 bases, with 8 bases left between them. CDR1 is SGHTA and CDR2 is FQGNSA in the germline V gene. CDR3 sequence reads: CASTSRDTQYF. The CDR3 DNA follows: TGTGCCAGCACCTCGAGGGATACGCAGTATTTT. The entire variable domain, with the rest obtained from reference TRBV7-2 and TRBJ2-3, is as follows: GAGVSQSPSNKVTEKGKDVELRCDPISGHTALYWYRQSLGQGLEFLIYFQGNSAPDKSGLPSDRFSAERTGGSVSTLTIQRTQQEDSAVYLCASTSRDTQYFGPGTRLTVL.

This chain links TRBV5-4 with TRBJ2-7, with 10 positions matching TRBD1. This CDR3 has 12 residues. The junction had 9 bases not matched to a gene; V was cut back by 6 bases and J by 12 bases. Germline-derived CDR1 and CDR2 are SGHNT and YYREEE (reference sequence). CDR3 bases: TGTGCCAGCACCCGGGACAGGGGACTTCGGTACTTC. Its translation: CASTRDRGLRYF.